This TCR beta chain originates from a study of T cell repertoires in cytomegalovirus infection. Study findings and constraints: Predominance within the ex vivo response was attributable to HLA-C-restricted CMV-specific TCR beta clonotypes.

Only a few counts were recorded for this clonotype. Its antigen is still unknown. The CDR3 totals 19 residues. V lost 4 bases, J lost 2 bases, and 11 bases stayed unmatched. Germline CDR1 SGHDN, CDR2 FVKESK. MiXCR was run by TCRdb on the reads, yielding one entry per CDR3 protein. Among hundreds of thousands of distinct CDR3 sequences listed, approximately 24% were seen once. The receptor was isolated from a human donor in good health (CMV status not recorded). Some clones in this sample may be carry-over from other donors' samples. The sequencing sample was made of CD8+ T cells from PBMCs. The gene calls are TRBV14 and TRBJ2-2; 12 nucleotides match TRBD2. The CDR3 spells CASSLRLAGGPSNTGELFF. The CDR3 DNA reads as TGTGCCAGCAGCCTGCGGCTAGCGGGGGGGCCATCCAACACCGGGGAGCTGTTTTTT. Combining the CDR3 with reference TRBV14 and TRBJ2-2 gives the whole variable domain EAGVTQFPSHSVIEKGQTVTLRCDPISGHDNLYWYRRVMGKEIKFLLHFVKESKQDESGMPNNRFLAERTGGTYSTLKVQPAELEDSGVYFCASSLRLAGGPSNTGELFFGEGSRLTVL.